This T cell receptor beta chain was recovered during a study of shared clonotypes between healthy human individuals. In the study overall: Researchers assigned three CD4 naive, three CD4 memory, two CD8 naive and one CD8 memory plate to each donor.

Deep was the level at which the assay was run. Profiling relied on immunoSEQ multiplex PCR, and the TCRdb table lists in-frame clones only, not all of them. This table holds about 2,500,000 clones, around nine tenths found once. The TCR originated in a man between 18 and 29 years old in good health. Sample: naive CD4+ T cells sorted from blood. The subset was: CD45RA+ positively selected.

In nucleotides, the CDR3 is TGTGCCTGGAGTGGGCAGGAGAGCCAAGAGACCCAGTACTTC. Translated: CAWSGQESQETQYF. This chain links TRBV30 with TRBJ2-5, with D unclear. This CDR3 is built from 14 residues. The germline V and J ends were trimmed by 1 base and 1 base, with 10 bases remaining between them. Germline assignment: CDR1 GTSNPN and CDR2 SVGIG (reference sequence). Using reference TRBV30 and TRBJ2-5 for the parts outside the CDR3, the full variable domain is SQTIHQWPATLVQPVGSPLSLECTVEGTSNPNLYWYRQAAGRGLQLLFYSVGIGQISSEVPQNLSASRPQDRQFILSSKKLLLSDSGFYLCAWSGQESQETQYFGPGTRLLVL.